What follows are 20 T cell receptor beta chains derived from one specimen sequenced in a study of tumor and adjacent non-tumor tissue in lung cancer. No cell sorting was done before RNA was extracted from the tissue. The library came from three nested PCR rounds adapted from ARM-PCR protocols. TCRdb reprocessed the multiplex PCR reads via MiXCR and lists one record per CDR3 protein. The sample lists tens of thousands of distinct CDR3 sequences, 72% occurring once. Sequenced input: lung tumor tissue. Receptors originate from a woman between 40 and 50 years old with non-small cell lung cancer.

In the case of this clonotype: This is likely a read error, given that the CDR3 carries no conserved phenylalanine or tryptophan at its end. The chain has TRBV29-1 and TRBJ2-5, with 7 bases identical to TRBD2. The CDR3 is 12 residues long. The germline V gene encodes CDR1 SQVTM and CDR2 ANQGSEA. The CDR3 nucleotides read TGCAGAGTTGGGGACTATAGAGAGACCCAGTACATC. Its protein product is CRVGDYRETQYI.

This clonotype was observed a single time. One end of the junction does not line up with germline, which may come from a read error. This sequence joins TRBV11-3 and TRBJ2-5; D may match TRBD1 or TRBD2 (6 bases each). The CDR3 length is 15 residues. Germline CDR1 is SGHNT and CDR2 is YENEEA. CDR3 loop: CASGPWGAAQEAQYF. The CDR3 DNA reads as TGTGCCAGCGGCCCTTGGGGGGCGGCACAAGAGGCCCAGTACTTC.

On this clonotype itself: This clone may be a read error of a much larger clone one base away. The chain has TRBV28 and TRBJ1-1, with D unclear. Per the germline V gene, CDR1 is MDHEN and CDR2 is SYDVKM. CDR3 length: 14 amino acids. Trimming pared 2 bases from V and 0 bases from J, leaving 7 bases between. CDR3 DNA sequence: TGTGCCAGCAGTTTAAACGTGATGAACACTGAAGCTTTCTTT. Protein sequence: CASSLNVMNTEAFF.

Points on this clonotype: Without the conserved terminal phenylalanine or tryptophan, this CDR3 likely stems from a read error. This chain uses TRBV6-5 with TRBJ2-7; D gene uncertain. Looked up from germline, CDR1 is MNHEY and CDR2 is SVGAGI. CDR3 length: 16 residues. The CDR3 nucleotides read TGTGCCAGCAGTTACTCGAGGAAGGTTCTCTCCTACGGGCAGTACATC. Translated: CASSYSRKVLSYGQYI.

The J gene is TRBJ2-1, the V gene TRBV11-2; TRBD2 agrees at 8 bases. V shed 4 bases, J shed 11 bases, and the junction held 22 bases outside the gene matches. Germline V gives CDR1 SGHAT, CDR2 FQNNGV. This CDR3 has 18 amino acids. CDR3: CASSSRTVTSGGLRKQFF. CDR3 in DNA: TGTGCCAGCAGCTCGCGCACCGTAACCAGCGGGGGACTAAGGAAGCAGTTCTTC.

A note on this clonotype: The CDR3 carries no conserved terminal phenylalanine or tryptophan, so it likely arises from a read error. The rearrangement links TRBV6-1 to TRBJ2-6; D remains ambiguous. The germline V gene has CDR1 MNHNS and CDR2 SASEGT. This CDR3 has 12 amino acids. CDR3 loop: CVSSTGANVLTL. The CDR3 DNA reads TGTGTCAGCAGTACTGGGGCCAACGTCCTGACTCTC.

The table lists this clonotype with a few counts. This may come from a read error, since a much larger clone is one base off. The CDR3 reads CASGSAGGRGTDTQYF. For the CDR3, the DNA is TGTGCCAGCGGCTCGGCGGGGGGCCGGGGCACAGATACGCAGTATTTT. This rearrangement joins TRBV5-4 to TRBJ2-3, with 8 bases matching TRBD2. Germline lookup yields CDR1 SGHNT and CDR2 YYREEE (reference sequence). The CDR3 extends over 16 amino acids. Trimming took 7 bases from V and 1 from J; bases not matched to a gene: 11.

Details on this clonotype: A junction end diverges from the germline sequence, so it may reflect a read error. CDR3 in DNA: TGTGCCGCCTACTCGAGGGATGGGGGTGGCACAGTTACGCAGTATTTT. Translating it yields CAAYSRDGGGTVTQYF. V is TRBV6-6 and J is TRBJ2-3; the D gene could be TRBD1 or TRBD2 (5 bases each). Germline V lookup: CDR1 MNHNY, CDR2 SVGAGI (reference sequence). The CDR3 is 16 amino acids.

A word on this clonotype: Relative to the germline gene, one junction end is altered; a read error may explain this. The V call is TRBV29-1, the J call TRBJ1-5; 7 nucleotides line up with TRBD1. The length of the CDR3 is 14 residues. Germline V lookup: CDR1 SQVTM, CDR2 ANQGSEA. This chain's CDR3 is CSVEEDRINQPQHF. CDR3 DNA sequence: TGTAGCGTTGAGGAGGACAGGATCAATCAGCCCCAGCATTTT. The entire variable domain, with the rest obtained from reference TRBV29-1 and TRBJ1-5, is as follows: SAVISQKPSRDICQRGTSLTIQCQVDSQVTMMFWYRQQPGQSLTLIATANQGSEATYESGFVIDKFPISRPNLTFSTLTVSNMSPEDSSIYLCSVEEDRINQPQHFGDGTRLSIL.

In regard to this clonotype: A clone one base away is much larger, so this may be a read error. The chain has TRBV15 and TRBJ2-3, with D possibly TRBD2 on 5 matching bases. The CDR3 runs to 13 residues. The V and J ends lost 5 bases and 2 bases respectively, with 8 bases between them. Germline-derived CDR1 and CDR2 are LNHNV and YYDKDF (reference sequence). The CDR3 DNA is TGTGCCACCAGCCCGGGATACACAGATACGCAGTATTTT. Translated: CATSPGYTDTQYF.

As regards this clonotype: A read error may account for a junction end that differs from germline. The rearrangement joins TRBV28 to TRBJ2-7, with D unresolved. CDR3 size: 11 residues. Per the germline V gene, CDR1 is MDHEN and CDR2 is SYDVKM. The CDR3 here is CVSNGRHEQYF. Here the CDR3 DNA reads TGTGTCAGCAATGGCAGGCACGAGCAGTACTTC.

Worth noting for this clonotype: The missing conserved phenylalanine or tryptophan at the end of this CDR3 makes a read error likely. This chain joins TRBV11-2 and TRBJ1-3; 7 bases are shared with TRBD1. J lost 11 bases, V lost 5 bases, and 6 bases had no gene match. Germline lookup yields CDR1 SGHAT and CDR2 FQNNGV. CDR3 length equals 12 residues. CDR3 sequence (DNA): TGTGCCAGCAGCCCAGTTCAGGGGGCCATATATTCT. Protein: CASSPVQGAIYS.

In its sample, this clonotype was seen once. One end of the junction is discordant with germline, which a read error may explain. V and J are TRBV11-2 and TRBJ2-5, with D uncertain. The CDR3 consists of 15 residues. The germline V gene encodes CDR1 SGHAT and CDR2 FQNNGV. The CDR3: CASTKFGEAQETRYF. The CDR3 DNA sequence: TGTGCCAGTACCAAATTCGGAGAGGCACAAGAGACCCGGTACTTC. The full variable domain, rest sourced from reference TRBV11-2 and TRBJ2-5, is EAGVAQSPRYKIIEKRQSVAFWCNPISGHATLYWYQQILGQGPKLLIQFQNNGVVDDSQLPKDRFSAERLKGVDSTLKIQPAKLEDSAVYLCASTKFGEAQETRYFGPGTRLLVL.

Within the sample, this clonotype is hyperexpanded. V usage is TRBV11-2 and J usage is TRBJ2-7, with unresolved D. This CDR3 contains 15 residues. Deletions cut 0 bases from V and 1 base from J, with 10 bases between. The germline V gene has CDR1 SGHAT and CDR2 FQNNGV. The CDR3 spells CASSLDPQRSYEQYF. In DNA, the CDR3 is TGTGCCAGCAGCTTAGATCCCCAGAGGTCCTACGAGCAGTACTTC.

This chain links TRBV5-1 with TRBJ1-6, with D perhaps TRBD1 (5 bases). Trimming cost V 5 bases and J 0 bases, with 18 bases left between them. The CDR3 length is 18 residues. Germline V gives CDR1 SGHRS, CDR2 YFSETQ. DNA of the CDR3: TGCGCCAGCAGTTTTACCGGGGCAGCGATCTCCTATAATTCACCCCTCCACTTT. The encoded protein is CASSFTGAAISYNSPLHF.

At least ten counts were recorded for this clonotype. V and J are TRBV6-2 or TRBV6-3 and TRBJ1-1; D gene ambiguous. V dropped 6 bases and J dropped 3 bases, with 11 bases sitting between them. The CDR3 spans 13 residues. Germline values: CDR1 MNHEY, CDR2 SVGEGT. DNA for the CDR3: TGTGCCAGCAGCCGAACCGCCTACACTGAAGCTTTCTTT. Amino acid sequence: CASSRTAYTEAFF.

The chain employs TRBV11-2 and TRBJ2-1; 13 nucleotides align to TRBD2. The trim removed 5 bases at V and 8 bases at J, leaving 12 bases unmatched. The CDR3 is made up of 17 amino acids. CDR1 SGHAT and CDR2 FQNNGV come from the germline V gene. The CDR3 coding sequence is TGTGCCAGCAGCGATGGACTAGCGGGAGTCGACCGCCATGAGCAGTTCTTC. Translated: CASSDGLAGVDRHEQFF.

The table lists this clonotype with many counts. This sequence joins TRBV5-1 and TRBJ2-7; 8 bases are a match to TRBD1. Per the germline V gene, CDR1 is SGHRS and CDR2 is YFSETQ. The junction had 4 bases not matched to a gene; V was cut back by 1 base and J by 4 bases. CDR3 length: 14 residues. CDR3 region: CASSLTGGRYEQYF. Written as DNA, the CDR3 is TGCGCCAGCAGCTTGACAGGGGGGAGATACGAGCAGTACTTC.

A note on this clonotype: The CDR3 does not end in the conserved phenylalanine or tryptophan, so this is likely a read error. The chain has TRBV10-2 and TRBJ2-1, with D perhaps given as TRBD1 or TRBD2 (6 bases each). This CDR3 comprises 15 residues. Germline V CDR1 and CDR2: WSHSY, SAAADI. Written as DNA, the CDR3 is TGCACCAACAGTGAGGCTAGGGGGGTCTACAATGAGCAGTTCTCC. Translated, it gives CTNSEARGVYNEQFS.

V usage is TRBV11-2 and J usage is TRBJ1-4; D perhaps matches TRBD1 (5 bases). The CDR3 contains 14 residues. Deletions cut 5 bases from V and 4 bases from J, with 11 bases between. CDR1 is SGHAT, CDR2 FQNNGV, per germline. The CDR3 region has the DNA TGTGCCAGCAGCAACAGGAGATTTAATGAAAAACTGTTTTTT. Its protein is CASSNRRFNEKLFF. Looking up the rest from reference TRBV11-2 and TRBJ1-4 gives the full variable domain: EAGVAQSPRYKIIEKRQSVAFWCNPISGHATLYWYQQILGQGPKLLIQFQNNGVVDDSQLPKDRFSAERLKGVDSTLKIQPAKLEDSAVYLCASSNRRFNEKLFFGSGTQLSVL.